The clone carrying this T cell receptor (beta chain) has only a few counts. The data were obtained in a study of cytomegalovirus exposure and HLA in healthy donors. The PCR was carried out with 60 Vbeta primers and 13 Jbeta primers. Using immunoSEQ multiplex PCR, the repertoire was profiled, and TCRdb retains in-frame clones only, with some absent. The sample includes about 120,000 clones, less than 80% seen only once; the top ten take 2% to 2.5%. V gave up 0 bases and J gave up 7 bases; unmatched junction bases: 6. This CDR3 is built from 16 residues. Per germline, CDR1 MNHNY and CDR2 SVGAGI (reference sequence).

This chain connects TRBV6-6 to TRBJ1-4, with 9 nucleotides matching TRBD1. The sample consisted of PBMCs. This receptor was taken from a woman aged 25-40 years in good health and CMV-seronegative. CDR3 residues: CASSYSTGGRSEKLFF. The CDR3 DNA reads TGTGCCAGCAGTTACTCTACAGGGGGCCGTAGTGAAAAACTGTTTTTT.